The next 10 T cell receptor beta chains were all read from a single sample in a study of vaccination and CD4 T cells after COVID-19. The Oncomine TCR Beta short-read assay was applied to DNA of cultured CD4+ T cells. Using its own MiXCR run on the PCR reads, TCRdb lists one record per CDR3 protein. This repertoire shows under 25,000 distinct CDR3 sequences, around a quarter found once; its top ten account for 11%. Their antigens remain unidentified. Treatment here: roughly ten-day PBMC culture with coronavirus spike peptide pools or control peptides (ViraFEST assay). The sample taken for sequencing was cultured CD4+ T cells from blood. Every receptor here comes from a human donor with COVID-19.

The rearrangement uses TRBV11-3 and TRBJ2-2; TRBD2 is a possible D gene (6 bases). The CDR3 covers 16 residues. The V end lost 5 bases, the J end lost 3 bases, and 16 bases lay between the germline ends. Per germline, CDR1 SGHNT and CDR2 YENEEA. The CDR3 DNA sequence: TGTGCCAGCAGCCCTTCGAGCGGACTATACACCGGGGAGCTGTTTTTT. Its protein is CASSPSSGLYTGELFF. The full variable domain, its missing parts supplied by reference TRBV11-3 and TRBJ2-2, is EAGVVQSPRYKIIEKKQPVAFWCNPISGHNTLYWYLQNLGQGPELLIRYENEEAVDDSQLPKDRFSAERLKGVDSTLKIQPAELGDSAVYLCASSPSSGLYTGELFFGEGSRLTVL.

The chain uses TRBV10-3 and TRBJ1-1; a possible D gene is TRBD1 (5 bases). The CDR3 spans 14 residues. The V gene lost 5 bases and the J gene lost 3 bases, with 13 bases spanning the gap. The germline V gene has CDR1 ENHRY and CDR2 SYGVKD. CDR3 loop: CAISTTGPDTEAFF. CDR3 sequence (DNA): TGTGCCATCAGTACCACAGGCCCCGACACTGAAGCTTTCTTT.

This clonotype is medium-sized within its sample. The rearrangement joins TRBV7-2 to TRBJ1-2, with D possibly matching TRBD1 (6 bases). V was cut by 5 bases and J by 8 bases, with 18 bases left in between. The CDR3 covers 14 residues. Germline-derived CDR1 and CDR2 are SGHTA and FQGNSA. CDR3 DNA: TGTGCCAGCAGCAGAACAGGGAACTTAAGAGGCTACACCTTC. It specifies CASSRTGNLRGYTF.

This chain uses TRBV6-1 with TRBJ2-5, with D possibly TRBD2 on 6 matching bases. V lost 2 bases and J 6 bases, leaving 22 bases between the germline ends. This CDR3 has 17 residues. Germline loops: CDR1 MNHNS, CDR2 SASEGT. The CDR3: CASSETFDGGVRKTQYF. The CDR3 nucleotides read TGTGCCAGCAGTGAAACATTCGACGGGGGAGTCCGGAAGACCCAGTACTTC.

Written as DNA, the CDR3 is TGCAGTGCTAGAAAACAGGGTGTAATAGGTGAGCAGTTCTTC. It specifies CSARKQGVIGEQFF. The V gene is TRBV20-1, the J gene TRBJ2-1; D possibly corresponds to TRBD1 (6 bases). CDR3 length equals 14 residues. V was cut by 2 bases and J by 9 bases, with 17 bases left in between. CDR1 and CDR2 from the germline V gene are DFQATT and SNEGSKA (reference sequence).

This clonotype appeared a few times. This sequence joins TRBV2 and TRBJ1-2; 8 nucleotides align to TRBD1. Losses at the gene ends were 5 bases for V and 8 bases for J; bases not matched to a gene: 16. CDR3 length: 16 residues. CDR1 and CDR2 from the germline V gene are SNHLY and FYNNEI. CDR3 DNA sequence: TGTGCCAGCAGTCCCGGGACAGGCGGTCCCCTTGACGGCTACACCTTC. Translating it yields CASSPGTGGPLDGYTF.

By its share, this clonotype is large. The chain recombines TRBV6-4 with TRBJ2-2; no definite D call. V shed 7 bases and J shed 2 bases, with 14 bases lying between them. The CDR3 extends over 15 amino acids. The V gene's germline CDR1 is MRHNA and CDR2 SNTAGT. Written as DNA, the CDR3 is TGTGCCAGCATTCTCCTGGTCGAAAACACCGGGGAGCTGTTTTTT. This sequence encodes CASILLVENTGELFF.

The chain uses TRBV19 and TRBJ1-1; possibly TRBD1 for D (6 bases). Per germline, CDR1 LNHDA and CDR2 SQIVND (reference sequence). Trimming took off 6 bases at V and 1 base at J, with 9 bases between the two ends. This CDR3 has 13 residues. The CDR3 loop is CASRAQGNTEAFF. CDR3 DNA sequence: TGTGCCAGTAGGGCACAGGGGAACACTGAAGCTTTCTTT.

The CDR3 DNA follows: TGTGCCAGCAGTTACTCTATCCCGACAGGGAGCTCCTACGAGCAGTACTTC. Its protein is CASSYSIPTGSSYEQYF. The chain carries TRBV6-5 and TRBJ2-7; 7 nucleotides align to TRBD1. Germline assignment: CDR1 MNHEY and CDR2 SVGAGI. Trimming took 0 bases from V and 0 from J; bases not matched to a gene: 8. This CDR3 is 17 amino acids long.

This rearrangement joins TRBV6-1 to TRBJ1-3; D may be TRBD1 (6 bases). The length of the CDR3 is 12 residues. Trimming stripped 5 bases from V and 4 bases from J, with 6 bases between. Looked up from germline, CDR1 is MNHNS and CDR2 is SASEGT. CDR3 DNA sequence: TGTGCCAGCAGTCAGGGGGGAAACACCATATATTTT. Translating gives CASSQGGNTIYF.